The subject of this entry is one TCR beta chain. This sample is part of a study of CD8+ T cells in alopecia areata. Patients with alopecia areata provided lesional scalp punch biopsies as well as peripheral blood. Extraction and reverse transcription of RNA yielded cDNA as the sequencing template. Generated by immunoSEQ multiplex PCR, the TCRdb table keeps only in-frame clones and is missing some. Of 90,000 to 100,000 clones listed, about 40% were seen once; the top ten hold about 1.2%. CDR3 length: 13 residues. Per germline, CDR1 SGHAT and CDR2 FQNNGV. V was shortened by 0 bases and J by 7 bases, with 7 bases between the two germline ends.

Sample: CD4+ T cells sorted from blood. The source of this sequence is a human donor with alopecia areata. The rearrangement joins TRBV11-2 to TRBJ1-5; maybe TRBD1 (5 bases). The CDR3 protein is CASSLDTGQPQHF. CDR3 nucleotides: TGTGCCAGCAGCTTAGATACAGGACAGCCCCAGCATTTT.